The 7 T cell receptor beta chains below were found in one sample sequenced in a study of cytomegalovirus exposure and HLA in healthy donors. 13 Jbeta primers and 60 Vbeta primers were used for the PCR. Sequencing was performed with immunoSEQ multiplex PCR; in TCRdb, only in-frame clones are kept and a portion is missing. The table lists more than 150,000 clones, around 77% of them singletons. Source material: PBMCs. Receptor source: a man between 40 and 49 years old in good health and CMV-seronegative.

The chain uses TRBV19 and TRBJ1-1; tentative D call: TRBD1 (6 bases). Germline lookup yields CDR1 LNHDA and CDR2 SQIVND (reference sequence). CDR3 length equals 15 residues. V was trimmed by 5 bases and J by 3 bases, leaving 16 bases between them. CDR3 sequence (DNA): TGTGCCAGTAGTCCCGACAGGAGGAAGTACACTGAAGCTTTCTTT. The encoded protein is CASSPDRRKYTEAFF.

The V gene is TRBV27, the J gene TRBJ2-3; D possibly corresponds to TRBD2 (7 bases). V lost 9 bases and J lost 3, with 16 bases in between. Germline CDR1 MNHEY, CDR2 SMNVEV (reference sequence). The CDR3 consists of 14 residues. The CDR3 sequence: CAREQGLPTDTQYF. The CDR3 DNA reads TGTGCCAGAGAACAGGGACTACCGACAGATACGCAGTATTTT.

V is TRBV10-3 and J is TRBJ2-1; TRBD2 aligns across 7 bases. Trimming at V came to 10 bases and at J to 6 bases, leaving 12 bases not matched to a gene. CDR1 and CDR2 (germline): ENHRY, SYGVKD. This CDR3 is built from 14 residues. The CDR3 DNA follows: TGTGCCACCAAGCGGGGAGGGGAGAGCAATGAGCAGTTCTTC. As protein: CATKRGGESNEQFF.

The V gene is TRBV4-1, the J gene TRBJ1-4; TRBD1 might be the D (6 bases). Trimming pared 6 bases from V and 8 bases from J, leaving 13 bases between. The CDR3 runs to 13 residues. Germline lookup yields CDR1 MGHRA and CDR2 YSYEKL. CDR3 residues: CASSRGGWEKLFF. In DNA form, the CDR3 reads TGCGCCAGCAGTCGAGGGGGTTGGGAAAAACTGTTTTTT.

The V gene is TRBV6-6, the J gene TRBJ2-7, with 8 nucleotides matching TRBD1. V was clipped by 6 bases and J by 6 bases; unmatched bases: 10. This CDR3 contains 14 residues. Germline CDR1 is MNHNY and CDR2 is SVGAGI (reference sequence). Written as DNA, the CDR3 is TGTGCCAGCAGCCTCGGACAGGGATCGGGCGAGCAGTACGTC. It yields the protein CASSLGQGSGEQYV.

This clone was counted between two and nine times. V usage is TRBV19 and J usage is TRBJ2-4; TRBD2 agrees at 7 bases. The CDR3 length is 14 residues. The germline V gene encodes CDR1 LNHDA and CDR2 SQIVND (reference sequence). J was trimmed by 5 bases and V by 7 bases; bases with no gene match: 8. The chain's CDR3 is CASTAGVWQNIQYF. In DNA form, the CDR3 reads TGTGCCAGTACGGCGGGAGTCTGGCAAAACATTCAGTACTTC.

J is TRBJ2-1 and V is TRBV6-4, with D perhaps TRBD2 (5 bases). Germline lookup yields CDR1 MRHNA and CDR2 SNTAGT. Trimming left V 3 bases short and J 10 bases short, with 16 bases between. This CDR3 contains 14 residues. The DNA for the CDR3 is TGTGCCAGCAGTGAGGACCACTCCTCGGGGGAGCAGTTCTTC. Protein product: CASSEDHSSGEQFF.